The 31 T cell receptor beta chains reported below all come from one sample, sequenced in a study of blood T cell repertoires in COVID-19. Sequencing was performed with immunoSEQ multiplex PCR; in TCRdb, only in-frame clones are kept and a portion is missing. Among 40,000 to 50,000 clones listed, more than 75% were seen once. Sequences were obtained from peripheral blood. The receptors stem from a human donor in a cohort sampled during active COVID-19.

The genes are TRBV19 and TRBJ1-1; 9 nucleotides align to TRBD1. Losses at the gene ends were 2 bases for V and 8 bases for J; bases not matched to a gene: 3. The CDR3 extends over 13 amino acids. The germline V gene encodes CDR1 LNHDA and CDR2 SQIVND (reference sequence). The CDR3, as DNA: TGTGCCAGTAGTATACTAGGGACAGGGGAAGCTTTCTTT. As protein: CASSILGTGEAFF.

The gene calls are TRBV2 and TRBJ1-2; 8 bases fit TRBD1. The CDR3 is 15 residues long. The germline V gene encodes CDR1 SNHLY and CDR2 FYNNEI. V lost 7 bases, J lost 6 bases, and 13 bases stayed unmatched. DNA of the CDR3: TGTGCCAGCAACGGGGTGGGCAGGGGGCAGAATGGCTACACCTTC. It specifies CASNGVGRGQNGYTF.

The chain couples TRBV12-3 or TRBV12-4 to TRBJ2-3; D ambiguous. The V end lost 4 bases, the J end lost 2 bases, and 4 bases lay between the germline ends. The CDR3 has 12 amino acids. The CDR3 loop is CASSSDTDTQYF. The CDR3 region has the DNA TGTGCCAGCAGTTCAGACACAGATACGCAGTATTTT.

V is TRBV6-2 or TRBV6-3 and J is TRBJ2-7, with D possibly being TRBD1 (6 bases). Germline-derived CDR1 and CDR2 are MNHEY and SVGEGT. CDR3 length: 16 residues. Trimming shortened V by 2 bases and J by 0 bases, and 14 bases separated the two germline ends. The CDR3 DNA reads as TGTGCCAGCAGTTACAATCCGCAGGGGAGCTCCTACGAGCAGTACGTC. It is translated as CASSYNPQGSSYEQYV.

This rearrangement joins TRBV4-2 to TRBJ1-1; D is unclear. This CDR3 region has 15 residues. The germline V gene encodes CDR1 LGHNA and CDR2 YNFKEQ. The V gene lost 5 bases and the J gene lost 1 base, with 14 bases spanning the gap. The CDR3 is CASSERWAGNTEAFF. Here the CDR3 DNA reads TGTGCCAGCAGCGAAAGGTGGGCAGGGAACACTGAAGCTTTCTTT.

This clone was found once. The rearrangement joins TRBV6-5 to TRBJ2-5; a weak D match, TRBD1 (5 bases). V was pared by 2 bases and J by 3 bases, with 13 bases between. The CDR3 has 15 residues. CDR1 is MNHEY and CDR2 is SVGAGI in the germline V gene. CDR3 sequence (DNA): TGTGCCAGCAGTTACCGACAGCCTGTAAAAGAGACCCAGTACTTC. Translated, it gives CASSYRQPVKETQYF.

The gene calls are TRBV4-1 and TRBJ2-3, with a possible D match to TRBD2 (5 bases). Between the trimmed V and J ends, which lost 1 base and 3 bases, there was a span of 17 bases. Per the germline V gene, CDR1 is MGHRA and CDR2 is YSYEKL. This CDR3 is 17 amino acids long. The CDR3 is CASSQGSSGLGTDTQYF. CDR3 in DNA: TGCGCCAGCAGCCAAGGGTCCAGCGGTCTGGGGACAGATACGCAGTATTTT.

The chain uses TRBV10-3 and TRBJ2-7, with 10 bases aligning to TRBD1. The V gene end was trimmed by 2 bases and the J gene end by 2 bases; junction bases not matched to a gene: 3. CDR3 length: 15 residues. Germline V lookup: CDR1 ENHRY, CDR2 SYGVKD. DNA for the CDR3: TGTGCCATCAGTGAGGGGACAGGGGACCCCTACGAGCAGTACTTC. Its translation: CAISEGTGDPYEQYF.

V gene TRBV27 combines with J gene TRBJ1-6; D remains ambiguous. The CDR3 covers 16 residues. V lost 5 bases, J lost 0 bases, and 11 bases lay in between. The germline V gene has CDR1 MNHEY and CDR2 SMNVEV (reference sequence). Here the CDR3 DNA reads TGTGCCAGCAGTCTTTACGGGAGCTCCTATAATTCACCCCTCCACTTT. As protein: CASSLYGSSYNSPLHF.

As for this clone: The junction departs from germline at one end; a sequencing error may be responsible. The chain uses TRBV12-3 or TRBV12-4 and TRBJ1-1; 7 positions agree with TRBD1. This CDR3 spans 11 amino acids. The CDR3 region is CASSSRGGLGF. CDR3 DNA: TGTGCCAGCAGTTCCAGAGGGGGCCTAGGGTTT.

The V gene is TRBV6-6, the J gene TRBJ2-7; possible D gene TRBD1, 5 bases. In germline, CDR1 is MNHNY, CDR2 SVGAGI (reference sequence). Deletions cut 5 bases from V and 2 bases from J, with 16 bases between. CDR3 length: 15 amino acids. CDR3 sequence reads: CASSPRQYQTYEQYV. CDR3 coding DNA: TGTGCCAGCAGTCCCCGACAGTACCAAACCTACGAGCAGTACGTC.

This clone was picked up one time. The rearrangement joins TRBV12-3 or TRBV12-4 to TRBJ1-4, with TRBD1 identical over 7 bases. J lost 7 bases, V lost 4 bases, and 3 bases had no gene match. The CDR3 is 13 residues long. CDR3 residues: CASSYRTGEKLFF. CDR3 DNA sequence: TGTGCCAGCAGTTACCGGACAGGTGAAAAACTGTTTTTT.

The genes are TRBV6-1 and TRBJ1-1; D call uncertain. This CDR3 contains 14 residues. Germline CDR1 and CDR2: MNHNS and SASEGT. V was trimmed by 2 bases and J by 5 bases, leaving 12 bases between them. This chain's CDR3 is CASSENPPGTEAFF. The CDR3 bases are TGTGCCAGCAGTGAAAATCCCCCCGGGACTGAAGCTTTCTTT.

This clone was seen once. J is TRBJ2-3 and V is TRBV6-1; possibly TRBD2 for D (6 bases). The CDR3 is 15 residues long. The V gene's germline CDR1 is MNHNS and CDR2 SASEGT. The V and J ends lost 0 bases and 7 bases respectively, with 14 bases between them. This CDR3 reads CASSEAALAANTQYF. CDR3 bases: TGTGCCAGCAGTGAAGCCGCCTTAGCGGCAAATACGCAGTATTTT.

This clone appeared a single time. The chain links TRBV27 to TRBJ1-2, with D possibly matching TRBD1 (5 bases). Trimming removed 7 bases from V and 5 bases from J, with 14 bases in between. Looked up from germline, CDR1 is MNHEY and CDR2 is SMNVEV (reference sequence). This CDR3 has 13 residues. The CDR3 DNA follows: TGTGCCAGCATGACAGCTGCTGGGTATGGCTACACCTTC. This sequence encodes CASMTAAGYGYTF.

The chain has TRBV5-1 and TRBJ1-1, with D perhaps TRBD1 (6 bases). Deletions cut 0 bases from V and 1 base from J, with 19 bases between. The CDR3 length is 18 residues. Per germline, CDR1 SGHRS and CDR2 YFSETQ. The CDR3 here is CASSLGGTRKAWNTEAFF. CDR3 nucleotides: TGCGCCAGCAGCTTGGGGGGGACAAGGAAAGCCTGGAACACTGAAGCTTTCTTT.

V is TRBV5-1 and J is TRBJ1-1, with D unresolved. The CDR3 is 13 residues long. CDR1 is SGHRS, CDR2 YFSETQ, per germline. V was clipped by 2 bases and J by 1 base, with 6 bases between them. Written as DNA, the CDR3 is TGCGCCAGCAGCTTACGGAGGAACACTGAAGCTTTCTTT. Amino acid sequence: CASSLRRNTEAFF.

The V gene is TRBV9, the J gene TRBJ1-1; no reliable D call. Germline loops: CDR1 SGDLS, CDR2 YYNGEE. Trimming cost V 3 bases and J 4 bases, with 19 bases left between them. This CDR3 has 16 amino acids. The chain's CDR3 is CASSAYHSGSTTEAFF. The CDR3 DNA is TGTGCCAGCAGCGCATACCACTCCGGGTCGACCACTGAAGCTTTCTTT.

The chain recombines TRBV6-6 with TRBJ1-1; 7 bases line up with TRBD1. CDR3 size: 13 residues. From germline, CDR1 is MNHNY and CDR2 SVGAGI (reference sequence). After removal of 5 bases from V and 1 base from J, the junction contained 1 base not matched to a gene. The CDR3 loop is CASSRQGNTEAFF. CDR3 nucleotides: TGTGCCAGCAGTAGACAGGGGAACACTGAAGCTTTCTTT.

The chain has TRBV20-1 and TRBJ1-5; weak D call: TRBD1 (6 bases). This CDR3 region has 13 residues. Looked up from germline, CDR1 is DFQATT and CDR2 is SNEGSKA (reference sequence). Between the trimmed V and J ends, which lost 3 bases and 4 bases, there was a span of 10 bases. The DNA of the CDR3 is TGCAGTGCTAGTCGACAGGAGAATCAGCCCCAGCATTTT. This sequence encodes CSASRQENQPQHF.

V is TRBV7-8 and J is TRBJ2-3, with D possibly matching TRBD2 (7 bases). Trimming pared 1 base from V and 5 bases from J, leaving 10 bases between. CDR1 is SGHVS, CDR2 FQNEAQ, per germline. This CDR3 has 14 residues. CDR3 amino acids: CASSLGRGLDTQYF. CDR3 bases: TGTGCCAGCAGCTTAGGGCGGGGGCTAGATACGCAGTATTTT.

CDR3 loop: CAISGRTSTLMNTEAFF. In DNA, the CDR3 is TGTGCCATCAGTGGACGGACTTCTACGTTGATGAACACTGAAGCTTTCTTT. The rearrangement uses TRBV10-3 and TRBJ1-1; D is uncertain. From germline, CDR1 is ENHRY and CDR2 SYGVKD. V shed 4 bases and J shed 0 bases, with 18 bases lying between them. The CDR3 is 17 residues long.

The chain uses TRBV4-1 and TRBJ2-7; D possibly corresponds to TRBD1 (5 bases). The CDR3 contains 16 residues. Trimming shortened V by 2 bases and J by 3 bases, and 17 bases separated the two germline ends. The germline V gene has CDR1 MGHRA and CDR2 YSYEKL. In DNA form, the CDR3 reads TGCGCCAGCAGCCAACCTCAGGCAGACAGATACTACGAGCAGTACTTC. It specifies CASSQPQADRYYEQYF.

The gene calls are TRBV9 and TRBJ1-3; the D gene is possibly TRBD1 (5 bases). Per the germline V gene, CDR1 is SGDLS and CDR2 is YYNGEE. This CDR3 spans 16 amino acids. V gave up 0 bases and J gave up 0 bases, with 10 bases separating them. The CDR3 sequence is CASSVVGVDSGNTIYF. The CDR3 region has the DNA TGTGCCAGCAGCGTAGTAGGGGTCGACTCTGGAAACACCATATATTTT.

The rearrangement links TRBV20-1 to TRBJ2-2, with 7 bases identical to TRBD2. CDR1 is DFQATT and CDR2 is SNEGSKA in the germline V gene (reference sequence). The CDR3 has 13 residues. The ends lost 3 bases at V and 6 bases at J; junction bases unmatched: 4. The CDR3 protein is CSASRLAAGELFF. The CDR3 region has the DNA TGCAGTGCTAGTCGCCTAGCGGCCGGGGAGCTGTTTTTT.

The chain employs TRBV19 and TRBJ2-6, with D possibly being TRBD1 (5 bases). The CDR3 totals 13 residues. Germline lookup yields CDR1 LNHDA and CDR2 SQIVND (reference sequence). V was trimmed by 6 bases and J by 3 bases, leaving 6 bases between them. The CDR3 region has the DNA TGTGCCAGTAGGGACATTGGGGCCAACGTCCTGACTTTC. It codes for CASRDIGANVLTF. The full variable domain, rest sourced from reference TRBV19 and TRBJ2-6, is DGGITQSPKYLFRKEGQNVTLSCEQNLNHDAMYWYRQDPGQGLRLIYYSQIVNDFQKGDIAEGYSVSREKKESFPLTVTSAQKNPTAFYLCASRDIGANVLTFGAGSRLTVL.

Concerning this clone itself: A read error may account for a junction end that differs from germline. The rearrangement links TRBV6-5 to TRBJ1-5, with unresolved D. The germline gives CDR1 MNHEY, CDR2 SVGAGI. This CDR3 spans 14 amino acids. The DNA for the CDR3 is TGTGCCAGCAGTGACTCCAGGAAGGATCAGCCCCAGCATTTT. Translated, it gives CASSDSRKDQPQHF.

The CDR3 protein is CASSVDSLDTQYF. In nucleotides, the CDR3 is TGTGCCAGCAGTGTGGACAGCCTAGATACGCAGTATTTT. This sequence joins TRBV2 and TRBJ2-3; tentatively, D is TRBD1 (6 bases). V was clipped by 4 bases and J by 5 bases, with 10 bases between them. There are 13 residues in the CDR3. Germline loops: CDR1 SNHLY, CDR2 FYNNEI.

This sequence joins TRBV12-5 and TRBJ1-1; the D is unclear. Per the germline V gene, CDR1 is LGHNT and CDR2 is FRNRAP. CDR3 length: 13 residues. With 4 bases removed from V and 4 bases from J, the gap between germline ends came to 10 bases. The CDR3 reads CASGSPISTEAFF. The CDR3 nucleotides are TGTGCTAGTGGTTCGCCGATTAGCACTGAAGCTTTCTTT.

The chain links TRBV2 to TRBJ2-7; TRBD1 matches 9 bases. CDR1 and CDR2 from the germline V gene are SNHLY and FYNNEI. The trim removed 6 bases at V and 3 bases at J, leaving 6 bases unmatched. The CDR3 covers 14 residues. CDR3 sequence: CASRPGTGIYEQYF. DNA of the CDR3: TGTGCCAGCAGGCCCGGGACAGGGATCTACGAGCAGTACTTC.

The rearrangement joins TRBV3-1 (or the pseudogene TRBV3-2) to TRBJ1-5, with 8 bases aligning to TRBD1. The CDR3 is 18 amino acids. Germline lookup yields CDR1 LGHDT and CDR2 YNNKEL (reference sequence). V shed 4 bases, J shed 1 base, and the junction held 12 bases outside the gene matches. CDR3 sequence: CASSRYRDRFTSNQPQHF. As DNA, the CDR3 is TGTGCCAGCAGCCGATACCGGGACAGGTTTACAAGCAATCAGCCCCAGCATTTT.